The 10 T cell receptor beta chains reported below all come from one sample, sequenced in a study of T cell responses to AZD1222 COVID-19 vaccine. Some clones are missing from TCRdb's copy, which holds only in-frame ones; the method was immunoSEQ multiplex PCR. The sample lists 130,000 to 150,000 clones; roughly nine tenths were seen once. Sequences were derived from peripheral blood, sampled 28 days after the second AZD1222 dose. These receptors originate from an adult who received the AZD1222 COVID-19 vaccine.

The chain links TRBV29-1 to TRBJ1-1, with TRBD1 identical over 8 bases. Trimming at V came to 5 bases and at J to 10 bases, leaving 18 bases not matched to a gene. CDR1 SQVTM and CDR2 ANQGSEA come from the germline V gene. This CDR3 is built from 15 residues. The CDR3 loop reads CSVLIRADRGQGAFF. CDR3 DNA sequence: TGCAGCGTTCTCATTCGGGCTGACAGGGGTCAAGGAGCTTTCTTT.

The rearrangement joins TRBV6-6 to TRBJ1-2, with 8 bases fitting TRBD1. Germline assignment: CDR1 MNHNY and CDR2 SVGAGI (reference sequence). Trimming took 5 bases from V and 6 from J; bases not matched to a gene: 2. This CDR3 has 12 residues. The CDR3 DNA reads TGTGCCAGCAGTCAGACAGGGGATGGCTACACCTTC. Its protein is CASSQTGDGYTF.

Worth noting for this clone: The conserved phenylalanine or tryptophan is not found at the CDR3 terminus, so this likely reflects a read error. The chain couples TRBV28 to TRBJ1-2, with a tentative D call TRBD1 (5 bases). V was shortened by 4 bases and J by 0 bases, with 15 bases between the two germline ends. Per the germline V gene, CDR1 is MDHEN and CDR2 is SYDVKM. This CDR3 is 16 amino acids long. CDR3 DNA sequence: TGTGCCAGCAGTTCCCACGGGGACCCCGCTAACTATGGCTACACCCTC. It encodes CASSSHGDPANYGYTL.

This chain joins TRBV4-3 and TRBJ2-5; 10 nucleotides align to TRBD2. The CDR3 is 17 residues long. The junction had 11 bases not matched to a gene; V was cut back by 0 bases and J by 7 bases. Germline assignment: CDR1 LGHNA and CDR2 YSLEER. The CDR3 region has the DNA TGCGCCAGCAGCCAAGATACTAGCGGGACCCAGGGGGGGACCCAGTACTTC. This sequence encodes CASSQDTSGTQGGTQYF.

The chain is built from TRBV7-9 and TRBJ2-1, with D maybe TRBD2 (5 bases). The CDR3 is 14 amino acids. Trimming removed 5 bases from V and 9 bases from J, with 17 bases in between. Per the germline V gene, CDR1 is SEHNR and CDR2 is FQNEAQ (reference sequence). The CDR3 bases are TGTGCCAGCAGCCCCAACACTAGTTTGCCTGAGCAGTTCTTC. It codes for CASSPNTSLPEQFF. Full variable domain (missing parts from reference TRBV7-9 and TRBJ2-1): DTGVSQNPRHKITKRGQNVTFRCDPISEHNRLYWYRQTLGQGPEFLTYFQNEAQLEKSRLLSDRFSAERPKGSFSTLEIQRTEQGDSAMYLCASSPNTSLPEQFFGPGTRLTVL.

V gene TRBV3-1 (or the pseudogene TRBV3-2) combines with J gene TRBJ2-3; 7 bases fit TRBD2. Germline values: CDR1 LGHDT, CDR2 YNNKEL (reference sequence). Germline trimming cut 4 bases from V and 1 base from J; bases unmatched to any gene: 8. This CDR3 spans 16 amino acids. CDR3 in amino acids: CASSLPSGTGTDTQYF. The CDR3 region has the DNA TGTGCCAGCAGCCTCCCGAGCGGGACGGGCACAGATACGCAGTATTTT.

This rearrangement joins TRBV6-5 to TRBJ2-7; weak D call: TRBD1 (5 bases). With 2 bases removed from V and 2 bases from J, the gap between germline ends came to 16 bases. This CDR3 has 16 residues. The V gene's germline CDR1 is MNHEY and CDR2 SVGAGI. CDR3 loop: CASSYHLGPQAYEQYF. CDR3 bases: TGTGCCAGCAGTTACCATTTGGGGCCCCAAGCCTACGAGCAGTACTTC.

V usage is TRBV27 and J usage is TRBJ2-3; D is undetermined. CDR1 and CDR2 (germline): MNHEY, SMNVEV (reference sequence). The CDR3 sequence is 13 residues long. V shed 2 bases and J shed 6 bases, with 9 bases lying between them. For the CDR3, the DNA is TGTGCCAGCAGTTTACGCCATGTTGATACGCAGTATTTT. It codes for CASSLRHVDTQYF.

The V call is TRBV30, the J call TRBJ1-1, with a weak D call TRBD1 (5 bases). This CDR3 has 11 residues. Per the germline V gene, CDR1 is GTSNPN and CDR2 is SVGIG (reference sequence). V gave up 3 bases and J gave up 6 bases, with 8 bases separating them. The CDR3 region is CAWRLGPEAFF. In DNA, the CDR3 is TGTGCCTGGAGGTTGGGGCCTGAAGCTTTCTTT.

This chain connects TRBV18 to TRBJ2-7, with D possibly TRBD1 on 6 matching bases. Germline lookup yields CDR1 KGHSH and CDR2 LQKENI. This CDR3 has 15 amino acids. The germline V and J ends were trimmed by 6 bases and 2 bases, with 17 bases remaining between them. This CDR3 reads CASSPITGKAYEQYF. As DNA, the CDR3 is TGTGCCAGCTCTCCCATTACAGGGAAAGCCTACGAGCAGTACTTC.